Following are 10 T cell receptor beta chains from one sample sequenced in a study of blood T cell repertoires in COVID-19. Only in-frame clones appear in the TCRdb table, and some are missing; sequencing was by immunoSEQ multiplex PCR. Of 100,000 to 150,000 clones detected, 92% appear once; the ten largest clones hold roughly 2%. Sequencing used peripheral blood. Every receptor here comes from a man aged 50 or older with COVID-19, enrolled during active disease.

The V and J genes are TRBV7-2 and TRBJ1-1; the match to TRBD1 covers 7 bases. Germline V lookup: CDR1 SGHTA, CDR2 FQGNSA. Trimming at V came to 5 bases and at J to 1 base, leaving 4 bases not matched to a gene. This CDR3 has 14 residues. The CDR3 loop is CASSQYRGNTEAFF. The CDR3 region has the DNA TGTGCCAGCAGCCAATACAGGGGGAACACTGAAGCTTTCTTT.

The chain carries TRBV7-9 and TRBJ1-2; D is perhaps TRBD1 (5 bases). The germline V and J ends were trimmed by 3 bases and 8 bases, with 22 bases remaining between them. This CDR3 comprises 16 residues. Germline assignment: CDR1 SEHNR and CDR2 FQNEAQ (reference sequence). The CDR3: CASSLRSDPGIDGYTF. The CDR3 DNA follows: TGTGCCAGCAGCTTGAGATCGGACCCAGGGATTGACGGCTACACCTTC.

This chain connects TRBV4-2 to TRBJ1-1; TRBD1 agrees at 7 bases. With V trimmed by 5 bases and J by 6 bases, 9 bases remained unmatched. In germline, CDR1 is LGHNA, CDR2 YNFKEQ. The CDR3 is 14 amino acids. CDR3 in amino acids: CASSAEDREAEAFF. CDR3 in DNA: TGTGCCAGCAGCGCGGAAGACAGGGAAGCTGAAGCTTTCTTT.

V and J are TRBV2 and TRBJ1-5; D unresolved. Trimming left V 6 bases short and J 0 bases short, with 9 bases between. The germline V gene encodes CDR1 SNHLY and CDR2 FYNNEI. The CDR3 has 14 amino acids. The CDR3 region is CASRTGISNQPQHF. CDR3 nucleotide sequence: TGTGCCAGCAGAACGGGGATTAGCAATCAGCCCCAGCATTTT.

The CDR3 bases are TGTGCCAGCAGACCCGACAGGGGGAGCGAGCAGTACTTC. Translation gives CASRPDRGSEQYF. The chain is built from TRBV6-7 and TRBJ2-7; TRBD1 matches 9 bases. TRBV6-7 is labeled an ORF, and its function is uncertain. J was trimmed by 6 bases and V by 6 bases; bases with no gene match: 6. The CDR3 spans 13 residues.

The chain has TRBV9 and TRBJ1-4; 9 positions agree with TRBD1. The V gene's germline CDR1 is SGDLS and CDR2 YYNGEE. The CDR3 consists of 19 residues. Trimming removed 4 bases from V and 7 bases from J; junction bases left unmatched: 20. As DNA, the CDR3 is TGTGCCAGCAGCAGAACAGGCCAGGGACAGGGAGTTATTGGTGAAAAACTGTTTTTT. It encodes CASSRTGQGQGVIGEKLFF.

The CDR3 loop reads CASSYSNLPSHGYTF. CDR3 bases: TGTGCCAGCAGTTACTCGAACTTACCCTCGCATGGCTACACCTTC. The chain employs TRBV6-5 and TRBJ1-2; D is unresolved. CDR3 length equals 15 residues. The germline gives CDR1 MNHEY, CDR2 SVGAGI. The germline V and J ends were trimmed by 0 bases and 6 bases, with 14 bases remaining between them.

This rearrangement joins TRBV4-3 to TRBJ2-5, with 8 bases that match TRBD2. The germline gives CDR1 LGHNA, CDR2 YSLEER. This CDR3 region has 14 residues. Trimming cost V 5 bases and J 7 bases; bases outside gene matches: 9. The CDR3 DNA reads TGCGCCAGCAGCGAGGACGGGGGGGTGGGGACCCAGTACTTC. Amino acid sequence: CASSEDGGVGTQYF.

The chain recombines TRBV6-5 with TRBJ2-6, with 8 bases lining up with TRBD1. V lost 3 bases and J lost 4; bases outside the gene matches: 5. The germline V gene encodes CDR1 MNHEY and CDR2 SVGAGI. CDR3 length equals 16 residues. The CDR3 DNA is TGTGCCAGCAGTTATGGACAGGGCTCCGGGGCCAACGTCCTGACTTTC. Encoded protein: CASSYGQGSGANVLTF.

The genes are TRBV24-1 and TRBJ2-2, with TRBD1 matching over 9 bases. The CDR3 sequence is 16 residues long. Germline V gene data show CDR1 as KGHDR and CDR2 as SFDVKD. The V and J ends lost 2 bases and 5 bases, in that order; junction bases with no gene match: 5. This CDR3 reads CATSDSGTGKTGELFF. The CDR3 DNA is TGTGCCACCAGTGATTCAGGGACAGGGAAGACCGGGGAGCTGTTTTTT.